This T cell receptor (beta chain) was captured in a study of vaccination effects on CD4 cells after COVID-19. Study details: Following the second dose by a median of 72 days, the post-vaccine samples were obtained.

V lost 5 bases and J 0 bases, leaving 10 bases between the germline ends. Germline V gene sequence: CDR1 MNHEY, CDR2 SMNVEV (reference sequence). The CDR3 loop spans 15 amino acids. The method was immunoSEQ multiplex PCR; TCRdb's version includes in-frame clones alone and lacks a portion of them. The data contain about 24,000 clones, under 85% of them seen just once; the ten biggest clones take up about 24%. Regarding this clone: Antigen specificity is unknown.

Sequencing was preceded by expansion of antigen-specific CD4+ T cells with viral peptide pools in the ViraFEST assay. The culture ran for nine to ten days, and then CD4+ T cells were isolated. Participants were vaccinated with two doses of either the BNT162b2 or mRNA-1273 vaccine. The study's findings and limits: Among infection- and vaccine-induced clones, marked clonal contraction occurred late after vaccination.

The specimen was CD4+ T cells from PBMCs cultured with HCoV-NL63 spike peptides, collected after COVID-19 vaccination. The V gene is TRBV27, the J gene TRBJ2-2; the D is unclear. This sequence was found in a human donor who received a COVID-19 vaccine. The CDR3 bases are TGTGCCAGCAGTCTAAACAGCGCGAACACCGGGGAGCTGTTTTTT. Amino acid sequence: CASSLNSANTGELFF.